A single sample gave rise to the 2 T cell receptor beta chains below, sequenced in a study of T cell responses to AZD1222 COVID-19 vaccine. Sequencing was performed with immunoSEQ multiplex PCR; in TCRdb, only in-frame clones are kept and a portion is missing. Of approximately 99,000 clones in the sample, about nine tenths were seen once. Sequenced here: peripheral blood, sampled 28 days after the second AZD1222 dose. These receptors came from an adult who received the AZD1222 COVID-19 vaccine.

This clone was detected once. This chain connects TRBV30 to TRBJ2-1, with 9 bases fitting TRBD2. The J segment lost 2 bases and the V segment lost 3 bases, leaving 5 bases of the junction unmatched. CDR1 is GTSNPN, CDR2 SVGIG, per germline (reference sequence). The CDR3 extends over 15 amino acids. The CDR3 DNA is TGTGCCTGGAGAGAACTAGCGGGTCCCTACAATGAGCAGTTCTTC. Its protein product is CAWRELAGPYNEQFF.

The chain carries TRBV7-2 and TRBJ1-6, with 7 bases fitting TRBD1. With 1 base clipped from V and 9 bases from J, the junction kept 6 bases outside the gene matches. The CDR3 totals 15 residues. In germline, CDR1 is SGHTA, CDR2 FQGNSA. The CDR3: CASSLERGRFSPLHF. CDR3 sequence (DNA): TGTGCCAGCAGCTTAGAGAGGGGGCGATTTTCACCCCTCCACTTT.